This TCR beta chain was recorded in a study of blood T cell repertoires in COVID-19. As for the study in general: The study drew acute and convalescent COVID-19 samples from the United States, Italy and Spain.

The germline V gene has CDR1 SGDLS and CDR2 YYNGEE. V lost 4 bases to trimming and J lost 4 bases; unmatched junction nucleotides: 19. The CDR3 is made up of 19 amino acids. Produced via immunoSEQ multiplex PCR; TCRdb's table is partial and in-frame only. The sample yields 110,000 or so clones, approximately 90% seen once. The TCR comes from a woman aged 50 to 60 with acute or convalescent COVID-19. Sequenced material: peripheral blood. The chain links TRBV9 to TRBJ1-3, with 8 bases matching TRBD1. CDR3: CASSSRPGQDLLGGNTIYF. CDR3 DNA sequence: TGTGCCAGCAGCTCACGCCCGGGACAGGACCTACTGGGAGGAAACACCATATATTTT. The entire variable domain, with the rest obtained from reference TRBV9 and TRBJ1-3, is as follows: DSGVTQTPKHLITATGQRVTLRCSPRSGDLSVYWYQQSLDQGLQFLIQYYNGEERAKGNILERFSAQQFPDLHSELNLSSLELGDSALYFCASSSRPGQDLLGGNTIYFGEGSWLTVV.